This T cell receptor (beta chain) was retrieved from a study of cytomegalovirus exposure and HLA in healthy donors. The CDR3 runs 15 residues. The germline V gene encodes CDR1 LNHDA and CDR2 SQIVND (reference sequence). Trimming took 6 bases from V and 6 from J; bases not matched to a gene: 4. The PCR employed 60 Vbeta primers together with 13 Jbeta primers. Method: immunoSEQ multiplex PCR; TCRdb's copy keeps in-frame clones and lacks some. The sample consists of 80,000 to 130,000 clones, roughly 82% of them appearing once. The chain combines TRBV19 with TRBJ2-2, with 13 bases matching TRBD2. The clonotype comes from a woman in her late teens or twenties in good health and CMV-seronegative. The sample was PBMCs. The CDR3 DNA reads TGTGCCAGTAGATATGGACTAGCGGGGGCCGGGGAGCTGTTTTTT. Translation: CASRYGLAGAGELFF. Full variable domain (outside the CDR3, taken from reference TRBV19 and TRBJ2-2): DGGITQSPKYLFRKEGQNVTLSCEQNLNHDAMYWYRQDPGQGLRLIYYSQIVNDFQKGDIAEGYSVSREKKESFPLTVTSAQKNPTAFYLCASRYGLAGAGELFFGEGSRLTVL.